Shown below are 8 T cell receptor beta chains from a single sample sequenced in a study of cytomegalovirus exposure and HLA in healthy donors. The PCR contained 60 Vbeta and 13 Jbeta primers. Sequencing was performed with immunoSEQ multiplex PCR; in TCRdb, only in-frame clones are kept and a portion is missing. In the table there are around 120,000 clones, around four fifths of which are singletons. Material for sequencing was PBMCs. The receptors come from a man aged 60-69 years in good health and CMV-seropositive.

This clone was observed a few times. The V call is TRBV6-1, the J call TRBJ1-5, with no clear D. The CDR3 consists of 13 residues. Per the germline V gene, CDR1 is MNHNS and CDR2 is SASEGT. V was trimmed by 8 bases and J by 1 base, leaving 9 bases between them. CDR3 coding DNA: TGTGCCAGCGCCGGGGTGAGCAATCAGCCCCAGCATTTT. Protein sequence: CASAGVSNQPQHF.

This clone has only one observation. This sequence joins TRBV12-5 and TRBJ2-2, with 8 bases that match TRBD2. Trimming removed 5 bases from V and 4 bases from J; junction bases left unmatched: 6. Per the germline V gene, CDR1 is LGHNT and CDR2 is FRNRAP. The CDR3 spans 15 residues. CDR3 nucleotides: TGTGCTAGTGGTCCTCTTCGGGAGGGCACCGGGGAGCTGTTTTTT. It is translated as CASGPLREGTGELFF.

The chain employs TRBV5-6 and TRBJ1-2; 7 positions agree with TRBD1. Losses at the gene ends were 2 bases for V and 7 bases for J; bases not matched to a gene: 5. Per germline, CDR1 SGHDT and CDR2 YYEEEE. The CDR3 consists of 13 residues. CDR3 coding DNA: TGTGCCAGCAGCTTACCAGGGGGTGGTGGCTACACCTTC. Amino acid sequence: CASSLPGGGGYTF.

This clone showed up just once. The chain joins TRBV6-1 to TRBJ2-7; 10 bases line up with TRBD2. This CDR3 contains 15 residues. The V segment lost 2 bases and the J segment 6 bases; nucleotides outside the gene matches: 7. CDR1 is MNHNS, CDR2 SASEGT, per germline. CDR3 sequence reads: CASSELGAGGLEQYF. In nucleotides, the CDR3 is TGTGCCAGCAGTGAACTTGGAGCGGGGGGGCTCGAGCAGTACTTC.

This clone was found a few times. The V gene is TRBV29-1, the J gene TRBJ2-1; TRBD1 agrees at 10 bases. The ends lost 5 bases at V and 12 bases at J; junction bases unmatched: 4. Germline CDR1 and CDR2: SQVTM and ANQGSEA. This CDR3 spans 11 amino acids. This CDR3 reads CSVMTGGLQFF. For the CDR3, the DNA is TGCAGCGTTATGACAGGGGGCTTGCAGTTCTTC.

The genes are TRBV9 and TRBJ1-1; D might be TRBD1 (5 bases). V lost 4 bases and J 5 bases, leaving 12 bases between the germline ends. The CDR3 has 13 residues. Germline lookup yields CDR1 SGDLS and CDR2 YYNGEE. The CDR3 DNA sequence: TGTGCCAGCAGCACAGGACCTAAAACTGAAGCTTTCTTT. Protein sequence: CASSTGPKTEAFF.

Points on this clone: A read error may account for a junction end that differs from germline. The rearrangement uses TRBV7-9 and TRBJ1-2, with 8 bases identical to TRBD1. The V gene's germline CDR1 is SEHNR and CDR2 FQNEAQ (reference sequence). This CDR3 spans 13 amino acids. The CDR3 nucleotides read TGTTCCAGCAGATTGGGGACAGGTAATGGCTACACCTTC. It encodes CSSRLGTGNGYTF. The full variable domain, rest sourced from reference TRBV7-9 and TRBJ1-2, is DTGVSQNPRHKITKRGQNVTFRCDPISEHNRLYWYRQTLGQGPEFLTYFQNEAQLEKSRLLSDRFSAERPKGSFSTLEIQRTEQGDSAMYLCSSRLGTGNGYTFGSGTRLTVV.

The chain joins TRBV30 to TRBJ2-2; 7 bases align to TRBD1. The CDR3 totals 15 residues. Germline V gives CDR1 GTSNPN, CDR2 SVGIG (reference sequence). The trim removed 4 bases at V and 0 bases at J, leaving 5 bases unmatched. The CDR3 sequence: CAWNFGTANTGELFF. DNA for the CDR3: TGTGCCTGGAACTTCGGGACAGCGAACACCGGGGAGCTGTTTTTT.